This passage covers 2 T cell receptor beta chains from one sample sequenced in a study of stem cell transplantation in POMP-related autoinflammatory disease. The assay was immunoSEQ multiplex PCR, and TCRdb's table has in-frame clones only and misses some. This table holds 33,000 or so clones, approximately 86% found once. The sequencing here drew on CD4+ T cells from PBMCs, taken before stem cell transplantation. The receptors come from a human donor with POMP-related autoinflammation and immune dysregulation (PRAID).

J is TRBJ1-2 and V is TRBV5-5, with D possibly being TRBD1 (5 bases). Between the trimmed V and J ends, which lost 0 bases and 4 bases, there was a span of 16 bases. This CDR3 comprises 16 residues. The V gene's germline CDR1 is SGHKS and CDR2 YYEKEE (reference sequence). The chain's CDR3 is CASSLGTGKEGYGYTF. CDR3 in DNA: TGTGCCAGCAGCTTGGGCACAGGAAAAGAGGGCTATGGCTACACCTTC.

The rearrangement uses TRBV9 and TRBJ1-3; D not certain. The CDR3 spans 13 residues. Germline CDR1 reads SGDLS; CDR2 reads YYNGEE. Trimming pared 4 bases from V and 1 base from J, leaving 6 bases between. CDR3 nucleotides: TGTGCCAGCAGCAAATCGTCTGGAAACACCATATATTTT. Translated: CASSKSSGNTIYF.